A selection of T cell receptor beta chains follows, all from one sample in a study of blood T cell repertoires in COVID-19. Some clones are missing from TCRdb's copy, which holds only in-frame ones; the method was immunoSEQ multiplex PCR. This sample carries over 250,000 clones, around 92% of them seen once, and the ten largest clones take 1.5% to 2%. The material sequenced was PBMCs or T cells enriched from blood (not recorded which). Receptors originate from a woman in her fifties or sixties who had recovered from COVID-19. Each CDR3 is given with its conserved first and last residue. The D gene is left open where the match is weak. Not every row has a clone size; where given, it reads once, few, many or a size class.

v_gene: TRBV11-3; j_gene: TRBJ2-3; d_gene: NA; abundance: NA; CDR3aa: CASRSGDTQYF; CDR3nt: TGTGCCAGCAGGTCGGGGGATACGCAGTATTTT
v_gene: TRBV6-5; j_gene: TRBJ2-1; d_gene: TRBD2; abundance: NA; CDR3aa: CASSSWHGLADNEQFF; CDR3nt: TGTGCCAGCAGTTCGTGGCACGGACTAGCAGACAATGAGCAGTTCTTC
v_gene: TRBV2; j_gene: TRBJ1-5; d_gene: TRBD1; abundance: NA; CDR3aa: CASSEVQGVDQPQHF; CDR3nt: TGTGCCAGCAGTGAAGTACAGGGGGTGGATCAGCCCCAGCATTTT
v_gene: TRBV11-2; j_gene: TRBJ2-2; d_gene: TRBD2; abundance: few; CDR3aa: CASSLRRESTGELFF; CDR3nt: TGTGCCAGCAGCTTAAGGCGGGAGAGCACCGGGGAGCTGTTTTTT
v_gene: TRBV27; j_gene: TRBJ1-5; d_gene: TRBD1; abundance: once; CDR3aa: CASSGTGAQPQHF; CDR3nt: TGTGCCAGCAGTGGGACAGGGGCTCAGCCCCAGCATTTT
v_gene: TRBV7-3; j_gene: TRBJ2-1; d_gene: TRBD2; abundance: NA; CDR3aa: CASSLRLAGGPNEQFF; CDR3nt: TGTGCCAGCAGTCTCAGACTAGCGGGAGGCCCCAATGAGCAGTTCTTC
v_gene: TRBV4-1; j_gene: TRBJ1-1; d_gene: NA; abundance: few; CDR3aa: CASSQPWRGGNTEAFF; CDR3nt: TGCGCCAGCAGCCAACCGTGGAGGGGAGGGAACACTGAAGCTTTCTTT
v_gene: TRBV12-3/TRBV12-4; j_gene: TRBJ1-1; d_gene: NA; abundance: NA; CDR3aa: CASSLSQVAEAFF; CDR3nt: TGTGCCAGCAGTTTATCACAGGTCGCTGAAGCTTTCTTT
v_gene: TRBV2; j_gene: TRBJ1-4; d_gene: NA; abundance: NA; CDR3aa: CASMRANEKLFF; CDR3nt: TGTGCCAGCATGAGGGCTAATGAAAAACTGTTTTTT
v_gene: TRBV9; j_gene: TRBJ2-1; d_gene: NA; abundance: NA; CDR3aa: CASTPKSSYNEQFF; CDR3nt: TGTGCCAGCACTCCCAAGAGCTCCTACAATGAGCAGTTCTTC
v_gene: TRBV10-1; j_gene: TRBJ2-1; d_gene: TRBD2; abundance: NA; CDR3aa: CASSVGGDEQFF; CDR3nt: TGCGCCAGCAGTGTGGGGGGGGATGAGCAGTTCTTC
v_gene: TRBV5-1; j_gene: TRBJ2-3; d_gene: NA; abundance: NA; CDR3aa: CASSLGRAADTQYF; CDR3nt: TGCGCCAGCAGCTTGGGCAGGGCTGCAGATACGCAGTATTTT
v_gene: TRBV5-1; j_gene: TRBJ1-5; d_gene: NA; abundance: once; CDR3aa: CASSLGPGRSNQPQHF; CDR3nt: TGCGCCAGCAGCTTGGGTCCAGGTCGTAGCAATCAGCCCCAGCATTTT
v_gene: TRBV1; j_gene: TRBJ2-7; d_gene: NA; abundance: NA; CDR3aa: CTSSQATSGRTYEQYF; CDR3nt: TGCACCAGCAGCCAGGCGACTAGCGGCCGTACCTACGAGCAGTACTTC
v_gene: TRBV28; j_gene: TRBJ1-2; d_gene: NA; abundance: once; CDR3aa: CASTQGGAVYGYTF; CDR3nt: TGTGCCAGCACCCAAGGCGGGGCTGTCTATGGCTACACCTTC
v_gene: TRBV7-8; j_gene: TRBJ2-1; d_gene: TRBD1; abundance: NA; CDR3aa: CASSSGQGLGNEQFF; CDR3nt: TGTGCCAGCAGCTCGGGACAGGGGCTTGGGAATGAGCAGTTCTTC
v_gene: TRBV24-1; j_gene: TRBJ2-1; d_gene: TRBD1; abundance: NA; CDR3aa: CATSDWGQAYNEQFF; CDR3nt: TGTGCCACCAGTGATTGGGGACAGGCATACAATGAGCAGTTCTTC
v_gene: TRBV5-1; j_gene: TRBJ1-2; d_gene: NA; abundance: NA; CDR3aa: CASSLGGKYGYTF; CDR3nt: TGCGCCAGCAGCTTGGGAGGGAAGTATGGCTACACCTTC